This entry lists 30 T cell receptor beta chains sequenced from one sample in a study of CD8+ T cells in alopecia areata. cDNA reverse transcribed from extracted RNA served as the sequencing template. This table comes from immunoSEQ multiplex PCR, and its TCRdb copy is limited to in-frame clones, with some not included. This table holds about 170,000 clones, about 61% found once. Treatment reported: oral pan-JAK inhibitor, 5-10 mg twice daily. Sequences were derived from CD4+ T cells sorted from blood, sampled between weeks 55 and 70, from a patient treated with tofacitinib. These receptors originate from a human donor with alopecia areata.

The rearrangement uses TRBV29-1 and TRBJ2-2, with D possibly matching TRBD1 (6 bases). CDR3 length: 13 amino acids. Trimming removed 5 bases at V and 6 bases at J, with 13 bases between. Germline CDR1 reads SQVTM; CDR2 reads ANQGSEA. This chain's CDR3 is CSVTTGGSGELFF. The CDR3 nucleotides are TGCAGCGTTACGACAGGCGGGTCCGGGGAGCTGTTTTTT.

This chain connects TRBV20-1 to TRBJ2-7; D unclear. Trimming removed 3 bases from V and 3 bases from J, with 6 bases in between. CDR3 length: 11 residues. In germline, CDR1 is DFQATT, CDR2 SNEGSKA (reference sequence). CDR3 sequence: CSARRNYEQYF. The CDR3, as DNA: TGCAGTGCTAGGCGGAACTACGAGCAGTACTTC.

The genes are TRBV19 and TRBJ1-5, with 7 bases lining up with TRBD1. Germline V gene sequence: CDR1 LNHDA, CDR2 SQIVND (reference sequence). The CDR3 has 17 residues. Trimming removed 4 bases from V and 0 bases from J; junction bases left unmatched: 9. CDR3 bases: TGTGCCAGTAGTAGGGGACAGCGGACTTATAGCAATCAGCCCCAGCATTTT. This translates into CASSRGQRTYSNQPQHF. Filled out from reference TRBV19 and TRBJ1-5, the complete variable domain reads DGGITQSPKYLFRKEGQNVTLSCEQNLNHDAMYWYRQDPGQGLRLIYYSQIVNDFQKGDIAEGYSVSREKKESFPLTVTSAQKNPTAFYLCASSRGQRTYSNQPQHFGDGTRLSIL.

In nucleotides, the CDR3 is TGTGCCAGCAGCTTAGTAGGGGTGAATCAGCCCCAGCATTTT. It specifies CASSLVGVNQPQHF. The V and J genes are TRBV7-8 and TRBJ1-5; TRBD1 is a possible D gene (5 bases). V lost 1 base to trimming and J lost 4 bases, with 8 bases between them. Germline values: CDR1 SGHVS, CDR2 FQNEAQ. The CDR3 spans 14 residues.

This clone was recorded many times. The chain uses TRBV15 and TRBJ1-5; TRBD1 might be the D (5 bases). Trimming left V 0 bases short and J 4 bases short, with 13 bases between. The CDR3 runs to 16 residues. Germline V gene data show CDR1 as LNHNV and CDR2 as YYDKDF (reference sequence). In DNA, the CDR3 is TGTGCCACCAGCAGAGAACGTGGGGCAGAGAATCAGCCCCAGCATTTT. Its protein product is CATSRERGAENQPQHF.

V is TRBV11-2 and J is TRBJ2-7, with unresolved D. The CDR3 loop spans 12 amino acids. The V and J ends lost 7 bases and 3 bases respectively, with 10 bases between them. Germline CDR1 and CDR2: SGHAT and FQNNGV. CDR3 nucleotides: TGTGCCAGCACCCAGGAGAGCTACGAGCAGTACTTC. Translating gives CASTQESYEQYF.

The table lists this clone with a few counts. The chain has TRBV10-3 and TRBJ2-7, with 8 bases matching TRBD1. The CDR3 runs 12 residues. After removal of 3 bases from V and 5 bases from J, the junction contained 0 bases not matched to a gene. Germline lookup yields CDR1 ENHRY and CDR2 SYGVKD. As DNA, the CDR3 is TGTGCCATCAGTGAACAGGGGGACGAGCAGTACTTC. Protein sequence: CAISEQGDEQYF.

This rearrangement joins TRBV9 to TRBJ2-3; no clear D. The germline V gene encodes CDR1 SGDLS and CDR2 YYNGEE. The CDR3 length is 12 residues. V lost 4 bases, J lost 6 bases, and 9 bases lay in between. CDR3 amino acids: CASSSDRDTQYF. The CDR3 nucleotides are TGTGCCAGCAGCTCAGACCGGGATACGCAGTATTTT.

The J gene is TRBJ2-1, the V gene TRBV2; no firm D call. The length of the CDR3 is 15 residues. Germline V gives CDR1 SNHLY, CDR2 FYNNEI. Trimming took off 5 bases at V and 0 bases at J, with 11 bases between the two ends. CDR3 amino acids: CASSLLRSSYNEQFF. Here the CDR3 DNA reads TGTGCCAGCAGTCTATTACGGAGCTCCTACAATGAGCAGTTCTTC.

V usage is TRBV15 and J usage is TRBJ2-7; D is uncertain. Germline-derived CDR1 and CDR2 are LNHNV and YYDKDF (reference sequence). The CDR3 is 13 amino acids. The V end lost 0 bases, the J end lost 5 bases, and 8 bases lay between the germline ends. CDR3 sequence (DNA): TGTGCCACCAGCAGAGATCTAGGCAACGAGCAGTACTTC. Its translation is CATSRDLGNEQYF.

The CDR3 DNA reads as TGCAGCGTTGCGGCCAGGGGGTCTGTAACTAATGAAAAACTGTTTTTT. Translated: CSVAARGSVTNEKLFF. The chain is built from TRBV29-1 and TRBJ1-4; 7 bases align to TRBD1. Unmatched junction bases numbered 9, after V lost 4 bases and J lost 1 base. This CDR3 region has 16 residues. CDR1 and CDR2 (germline): SQVTM, ANQGSEA.

This clone was seen only a few times. This rearrangement joins TRBV15 to TRBJ2-3, with TRBD2 matching over 11 bases. Germline CDR1 and CDR2: LNHNV and YYDKDF (reference sequence). The V segment lost 5 bases and the J segment 2 bases; nucleotides outside the gene matches: 3. This CDR3 has 15 residues. The CDR3 loop is CATSRSGGDTDTQYF. The CDR3 DNA reads TGTGCCACCAGCCGTAGCGGGGGGGACACAGATACGCAGTATTTT.

This chain uses TRBV30 with TRBJ1-2, with D unresolved. Germline V gene lookup returns CDR1 GTSNPN and CDR2 SVGIG (reference sequence). Between the trimmed V and J ends, which lost 1 base and 3 bases, there was a span of 9 bases. The CDR3 loop spans 13 amino acids. The CDR3 loop reads CAWSGEGDYGYTF. The CDR3 DNA reads TGTGCCTGGAGTGGGGAGGGAGACTATGGCTACACCTTC.

V and J are TRBV5-1 and TRBJ2-5; 9 bases fit TRBD2. CDR1 and CDR2 from the germline V gene are SGHRS and YFSETQ. Losses at the gene ends were 4 bases for V and 4 bases for J; bases not matched to a gene: 8. The CDR3 runs 15 residues. The chain's CDR3 is CASSVTPLAGETQYF. The CDR3 DNA reads as TGCGCCAGCAGCGTTACCCCACTAGCGGGAGAGACCCAGTACTTC.

The rearrangement joins TRBV4-1 to TRBJ2-5; TRBD2 matches at 12 bases. V shed 1 base, J shed 9 bases, and the junction held 12 bases outside the gene matches. The CDR3 sequence is 17 residues long. Germline assignment: CDR1 MGHRA and CDR2 YSYEKL. In nucleotides, the CDR3 is TGCGCCAGCAGCCAAGCTCTTCTAGCGGGGGGGTCCGGGGCCCAGTACTTC. Translating it yields CASSQALLAGGSGAQYF.

The rearrangement joins TRBV5-1 to TRBJ1-5; no reliable D call. The germline V gene encodes CDR1 SGHRS and CDR2 YFSETQ. The length of the CDR3 is 15 residues. Trimming pared 0 bases from V and 2 bases from J, leaving 9 bases between. CDR3: CASSLVPDGNQPQHF. CDR3 in DNA: TGCGCCAGCAGCTTGGTCCCGGACGGCAATCAGCCCCAGCATTTT.

The rearrangement joins TRBV5-6 to TRBJ1-5, with D possibly being TRBD1 (6 bases). The CDR3 length is 17 residues. Per the germline V gene, CDR1 is SGHDT and CDR2 is YYEEEE. V was trimmed by 4 bases and J by 0 bases, leaving 17 bases between them. In DNA, the CDR3 is TGTGCCAGCAGCCTGACTTCCAGGGGTGGTAGCAATCAGCCCCAGCATTTT. It codes for CASSLTSRGGSNQPQHF.

This chain links TRBV5-1 with TRBJ2-5; D perhaps matches TRBD2 (5 bases). Trimming pared 0 bases from V and 7 bases from J, leaving 10 bases between. Germline lookup yields CDR1 SGHRS and CDR2 YFSETQ. The CDR3 runs to 13 residues. The CDR3 is CASSLDLSGTQYF. The CDR3 DNA reads as TGCGCCAGCAGCTTGGACCTAAGCGGGACCCAGTACTTC.

There are a few counts of this clone. The chain recombines TRBV19 with TRBJ1-5; tentatively, D is TRBD1 (6 bases). There are 15 residues in the CDR3. V lost 7 bases to trimming and J lost 7 bases, with 20 bases between them. The V gene's germline CDR1 is LNHDA and CDR2 SQIVND (reference sequence). The CDR3 sequence: CASTNREVVGQPQHF. CDR3 coding DNA: TGTGCCAGTACCAACAGGGAAGTTGTTGGACAGCCCCAGCATTTT.

CDR3 loop: CASSPVTGGAGELFF. In nucleotides, the CDR3 is TGTGCCAGCTCACCAGTGACAGGGGGAGCCGGGGAGCTGTTTTTT. This sequence joins TRBV18 and TRBJ2-2; 9 bases align to TRBD1. V was pared by 2 bases and J by 6 bases, with 4 bases of the junction left unmatched. The CDR3 is 15 residues long. Per germline, CDR1 KGHSH and CDR2 LQKENI.

V and J are TRBV30 and TRBJ1-2; 7 nucleotides align to TRBD1. Germline loops: CDR1 GTSNPN, CDR2 SVGIG (reference sequence). The CDR3 covers 15 residues. V lost 4 bases to trimming and J lost 2 bases; unmatched junction nucleotides: 10. The CDR3 nucleotides are TGTGCCTGGACCCCCGGGCAGGGGGGGAACTATGGCTACACCTTC. This encodes CAWTPGQGGNYGYTF.

The chain couples TRBV5-6 to TRBJ1-6, with no clear D. CDR1 and CDR2 from the germline V gene are SGHDT and YYEEEE. Trimming left V 2 bases short and J 6 bases short, with 9 bases between. The CDR3 extends over 14 amino acids. DNA of the CDR3: TGTGCCAGCAGCTTCAGCCAGGTTAATTCACCCCTCCACTTT. Its protein is CASSFSQVNSPLHF.

The chain combines TRBV4-1 with TRBJ2-2; D gene unclear. This CDR3 region has 19 residues. Per germline, CDR1 MGHRA and CDR2 YSYEKL. The V end lost 0 bases, the J end lost 1 base, and 18 bases lay between the germline ends. CDR3 residues: CASSQDLFGLLKNTGELFF. The CDR3, as DNA: TGCGCCAGCAGCCAAGATCTCTTCGGATTGCTGAAGAACACCGGGGAGCTGTTTTTT.

This clone came up once. The chain couples TRBV30 to TRBJ1-2; D remains ambiguous. Germline values: CDR1 GTSNPN, CDR2 SVGIG (reference sequence). V lost 0 bases and J 5 bases, leaving 13 bases between the germline ends. The CDR3 length is 14 residues. The chain's CDR3 is CAWSVGSRYYGYTF. The CDR3 DNA follows: TGTGCCTGGAGTGTGGGCAGCCGCTATTATGGCTACACCTTC.

The chain is built from TRBV29-1 and TRBJ2-1; 7 positions match TRBD1. The CDR3 runs 13 residues. The V gene end was trimmed by 6 bases and the J gene end by 8 bases; junction bases not matched to a gene: 10. The germline CDR1 and CDR2 sequences are SQVTM and ANQGSEA. In nucleotides, the CDR3 is TGCAGCGTCGAGGGGGCGCCGAGCGATGAGCAGTTCTTC. Residues: CSVEGAPSDEQFF.

The rearrangement joins TRBV30 to TRBJ2-3, with D possibly being TRBD2 (6 bases). The germline V gene encodes CDR1 GTSNPN and CDR2 SVGIG (reference sequence). The V gene lost 0 bases and the J gene lost 0 bases, with 10 bases spanning the gap. The CDR3 is 15 residues long. CDR3 coding DNA: TGTGCCTGGAGTGTACTTCGGGGGAGCACAGATACGCAGTATTTT. Translated, it gives CAWSVLRGSTDTQYF. Full variable domain (outside the CDR3, taken from reference TRBV30 and TRBJ2-3): SQTIHQWPATLVQPVGSPLSLECTVEGTSNPNLYWYRQAAGRGLQLLFYSVGIGQISSEVPQNLSASRPQDRQFILSSKKLLLSDSGFYLCAWSVLRGSTDTQYFGPGTRLTVL.

This clone was counted only a few times. The rearrangement joins TRBV29-1 to TRBJ2-3; D unclear. The CDR3 is 12 amino acids. Germline CDR1 reads SQVTM; CDR2 reads ANQGSEA. V lost 4 bases and J lost 3, with 8 bases in between. The CDR3, as DNA: TGCAGCGTTGGAACTCAGACAGATACGCAGTATTTT. Its translation: CSVGTQTDTQYF.

This chain links TRBV15 with TRBJ1-1; D is ambiguous. Trimming shortened V by 5 bases and J by 0 bases, and 7 bases separated the two germline ends. Germline CDR1 reads LNHNV; CDR2 reads YYDKDF (reference sequence). CDR3 length equals 13 residues. In nucleotides, the CDR3 is TGTGCCACCAGCGAGACGATGAACACTGAAGCTTTCTTT. It translates to CATSETMNTEAFF.

The table lists this clone with a few counts. The CDR3 DNA reads as TGCAGCGTTGAGGAGGGTAGAGGAATTACCCAGTACTTC. It is translated as CSVEEGRGITQYF. The V call is TRBV29-1, the J call TRBJ2-5; tentative D call: TRBD2 (6 bases). Germline V CDR1 and CDR2: SQVTM, ANQGSEA. The CDR3 sequence is 13 residues long. Trimming took 3 bases from V and 8 from J, leaving 16 bases between them. Complete variable domain (other parts from reference TRBV29-1 and TRBJ2-5): SAVISQKPSRDICQRGTSLTIQCQVDSQVTMMFWYRQQPGQSLTLIATANQGSEATYESGFVIDKFPISRPNLTFSTLTVSNMSPEDSSIYLCSVEEGRGITQYFGPGTRLLVL.

This clone has more than one count but fewer than ten. Its ends do not fully match the called genes, so a read error is possible. The chain uses TRBV15 and TRBJ2-7, with D uncertain. Germline CDR1 reads LNHNV; CDR2 reads YYDKDF (reference sequence). The CDR3 loop spans 13 amino acids. Here the CDR3 reads CATSRDQSSEQYF. In nucleotides, the CDR3 is TGTGCCACCAGCAGAGACCAATCCTCCGAGCAGTACTTC.